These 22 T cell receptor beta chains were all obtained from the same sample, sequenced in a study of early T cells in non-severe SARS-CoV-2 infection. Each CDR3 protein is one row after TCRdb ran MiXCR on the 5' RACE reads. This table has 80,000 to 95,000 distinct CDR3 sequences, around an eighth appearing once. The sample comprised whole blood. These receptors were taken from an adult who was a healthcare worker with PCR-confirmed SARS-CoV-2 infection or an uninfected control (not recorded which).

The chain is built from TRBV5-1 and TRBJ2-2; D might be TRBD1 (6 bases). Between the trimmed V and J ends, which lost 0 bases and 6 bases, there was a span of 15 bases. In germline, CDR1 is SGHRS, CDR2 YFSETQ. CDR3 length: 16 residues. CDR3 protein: CASSLVAGDYSGELFF. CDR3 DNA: TGCGCCAGCAGCTTGGTGGCAGGGGATTACTCCGGGGAGCTGTTTTTT.

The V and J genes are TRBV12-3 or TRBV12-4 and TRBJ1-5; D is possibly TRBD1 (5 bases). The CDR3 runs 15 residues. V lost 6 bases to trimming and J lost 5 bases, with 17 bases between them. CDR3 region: CASSLNQGKDQPQHF. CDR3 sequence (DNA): TGTGCCAGCAGCCTAAACCAGGGAAAAGATCAGCCCCAGCATTTT.

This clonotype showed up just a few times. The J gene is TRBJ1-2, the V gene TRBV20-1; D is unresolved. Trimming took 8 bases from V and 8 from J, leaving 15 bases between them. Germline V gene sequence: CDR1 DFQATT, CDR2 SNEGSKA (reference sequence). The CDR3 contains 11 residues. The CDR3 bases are TGCAGTACCCAGCGTCTCTTGGGCTACACCTTC. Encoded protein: CSTQRLLGYTF.

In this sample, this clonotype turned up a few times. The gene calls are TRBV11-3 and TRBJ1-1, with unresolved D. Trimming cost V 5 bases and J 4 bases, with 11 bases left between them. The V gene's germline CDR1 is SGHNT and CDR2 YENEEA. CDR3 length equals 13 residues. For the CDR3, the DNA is TGTGCCAGCAGCGCTGACATGGGCACTGAAGCTTTCTTT. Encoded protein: CASSADMGTEAFF.

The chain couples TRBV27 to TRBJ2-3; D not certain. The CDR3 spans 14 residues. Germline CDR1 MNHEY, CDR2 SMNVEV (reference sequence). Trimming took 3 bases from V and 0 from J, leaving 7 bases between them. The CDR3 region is CASSFGVSTDTQYF. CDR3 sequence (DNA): TGTGCCAGCAGTTTCGGCGTGAGCACAGATACGCAGTATTTT.

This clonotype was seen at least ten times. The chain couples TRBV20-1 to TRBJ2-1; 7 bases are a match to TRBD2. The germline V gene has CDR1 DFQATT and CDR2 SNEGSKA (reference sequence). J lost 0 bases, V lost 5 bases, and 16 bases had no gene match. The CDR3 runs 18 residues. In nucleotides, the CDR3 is TGCAGTGCTGACCAGAGGACCCAAGCGGGGCACTCCTACAATGAGCAGTTCTTC. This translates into CSADQRTQAGHSYNEQFF.

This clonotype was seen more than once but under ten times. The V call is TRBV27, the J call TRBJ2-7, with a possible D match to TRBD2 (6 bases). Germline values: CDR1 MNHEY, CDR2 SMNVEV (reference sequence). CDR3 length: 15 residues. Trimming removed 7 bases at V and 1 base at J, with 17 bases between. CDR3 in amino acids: CASTTISSVSYEQYF. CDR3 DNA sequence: TGTGCCAGCACCACGATCTCTAGCGTTTCCTACGAGCAGTACTTC.

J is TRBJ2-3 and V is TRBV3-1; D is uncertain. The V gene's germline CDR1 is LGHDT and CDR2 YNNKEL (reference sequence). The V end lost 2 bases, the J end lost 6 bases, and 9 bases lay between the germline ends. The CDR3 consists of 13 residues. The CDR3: CASSQFLTDTQYF. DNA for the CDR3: TGTGCCAGCAGCCAATTTTTGACGGATACGCAGTATTTT.

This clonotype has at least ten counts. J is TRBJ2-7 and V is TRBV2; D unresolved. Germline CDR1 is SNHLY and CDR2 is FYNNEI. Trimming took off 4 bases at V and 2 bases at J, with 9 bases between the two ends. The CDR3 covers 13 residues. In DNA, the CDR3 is TGTGCCAGCAGTGGAGGAGCCCCCTACGAGCAGTACTTC. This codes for CASSGGAPYEQYF.

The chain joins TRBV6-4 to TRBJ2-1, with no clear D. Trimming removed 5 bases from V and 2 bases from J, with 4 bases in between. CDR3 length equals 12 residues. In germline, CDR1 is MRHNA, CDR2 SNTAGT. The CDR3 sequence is CASSSAYNEQFF. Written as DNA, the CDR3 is TGTGCCAGCAGTTCGGCCTACAATGAGCAGTTCTTC.

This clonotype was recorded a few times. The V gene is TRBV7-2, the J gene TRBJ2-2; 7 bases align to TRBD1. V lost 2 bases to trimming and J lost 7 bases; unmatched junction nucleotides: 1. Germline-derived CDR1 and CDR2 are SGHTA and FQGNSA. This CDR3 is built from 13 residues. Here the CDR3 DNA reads TGTGCCAGCAGCTTACAGGGGGTCGGGGAGCTGTTTTTT. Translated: CASSLQGVGELFF.

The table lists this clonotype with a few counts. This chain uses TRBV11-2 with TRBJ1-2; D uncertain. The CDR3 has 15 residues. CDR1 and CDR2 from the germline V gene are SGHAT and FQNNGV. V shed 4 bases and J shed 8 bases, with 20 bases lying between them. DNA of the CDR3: TGTGCCAGCAGCTCACCCCGGACCGCCGGGCGGGGCTACACCTTC. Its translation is CASSSPRTAGRGYTF.

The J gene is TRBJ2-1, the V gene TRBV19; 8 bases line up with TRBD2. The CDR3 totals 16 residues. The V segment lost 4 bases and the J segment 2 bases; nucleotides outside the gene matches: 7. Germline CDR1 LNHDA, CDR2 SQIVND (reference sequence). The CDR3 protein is CASSTLAVLAYNEQFF. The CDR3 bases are TGTGCCAGTAGTACACTAGCGGTGCTAGCCTACAATGAGCAGTTCTTC.

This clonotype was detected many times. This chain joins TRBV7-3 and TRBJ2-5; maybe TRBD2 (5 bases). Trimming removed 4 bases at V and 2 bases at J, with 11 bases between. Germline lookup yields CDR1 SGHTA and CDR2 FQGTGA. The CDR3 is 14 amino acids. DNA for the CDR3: TGTGCCAGCAGCTCCGGAGGCTCGCAAGAGACCCAGTACTTC. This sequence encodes CASSSGGSQETQYF.

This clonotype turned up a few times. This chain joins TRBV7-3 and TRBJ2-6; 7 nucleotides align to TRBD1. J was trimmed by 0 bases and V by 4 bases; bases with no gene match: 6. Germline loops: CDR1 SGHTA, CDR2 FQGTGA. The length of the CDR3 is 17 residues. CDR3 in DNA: TGTGCCAGCAGCTCTCGGGACAGCCTCTCTGGGGCCAACGTCCTGACTTTC. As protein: CASSSRDSLSGANVLTF.

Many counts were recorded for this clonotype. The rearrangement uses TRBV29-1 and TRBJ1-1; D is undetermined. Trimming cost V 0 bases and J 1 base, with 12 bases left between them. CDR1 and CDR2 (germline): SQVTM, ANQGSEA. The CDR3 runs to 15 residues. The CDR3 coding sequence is TGCAGCGTTGAAGAGTTAGGCAGTACGAACACTGAAGCTTTCTTT. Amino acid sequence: CSVEELGSTNTEAFF.

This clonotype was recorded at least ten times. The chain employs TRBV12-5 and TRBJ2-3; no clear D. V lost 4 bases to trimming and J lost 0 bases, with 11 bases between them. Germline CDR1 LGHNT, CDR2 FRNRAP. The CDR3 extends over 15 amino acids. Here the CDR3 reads CASGSEVASTDTQYF. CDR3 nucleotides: TGTGCTAGTGGTTCTGAGGTAGCTAGCACAGATACGCAGTATTTT.

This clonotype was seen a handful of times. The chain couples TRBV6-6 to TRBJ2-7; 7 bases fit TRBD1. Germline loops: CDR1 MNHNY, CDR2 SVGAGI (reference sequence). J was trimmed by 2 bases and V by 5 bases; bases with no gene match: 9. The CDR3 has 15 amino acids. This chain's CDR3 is CASSPLGTETYEQYF. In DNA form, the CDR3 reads TGTGCCAGCAGTCCTCTAGGGACAGAAACCTACGAGCAGTACTTC.

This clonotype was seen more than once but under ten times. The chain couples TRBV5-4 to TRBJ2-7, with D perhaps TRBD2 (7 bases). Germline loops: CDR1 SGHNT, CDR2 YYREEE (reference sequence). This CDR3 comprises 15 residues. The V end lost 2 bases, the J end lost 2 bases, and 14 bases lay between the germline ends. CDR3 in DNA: TGTGCCAGCAGCTTAAGGGGGGGTGAAGCCTACGAGCAGTACTTC. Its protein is CASSLRGGEAYEQYF.

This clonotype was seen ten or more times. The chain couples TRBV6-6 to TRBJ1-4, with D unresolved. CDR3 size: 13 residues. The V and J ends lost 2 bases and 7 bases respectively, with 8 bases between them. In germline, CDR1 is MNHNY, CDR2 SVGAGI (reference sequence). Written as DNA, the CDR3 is TGTGCCAGCAGTTACGGGCTTGGTGAAAAACTGTTTTTT. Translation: CASSYGLGEKLFF.

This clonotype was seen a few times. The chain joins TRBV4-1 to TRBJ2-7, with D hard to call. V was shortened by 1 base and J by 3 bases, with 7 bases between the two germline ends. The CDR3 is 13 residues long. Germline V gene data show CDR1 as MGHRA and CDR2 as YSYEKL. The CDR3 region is CASSQGQFYEQYF. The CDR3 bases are TGCGCCAGCAGCCAAGGCCAGTTCTACGAGCAGTACTTC.

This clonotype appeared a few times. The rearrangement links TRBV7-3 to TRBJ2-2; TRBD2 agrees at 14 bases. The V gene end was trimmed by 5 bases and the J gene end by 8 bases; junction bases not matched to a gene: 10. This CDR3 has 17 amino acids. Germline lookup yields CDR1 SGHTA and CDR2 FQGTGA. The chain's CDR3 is CASSPTSGRALSGELFF. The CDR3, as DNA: TGTGCCAGCAGCCCGACTAGCGGGAGGGCCTTATCGGGGGAGCTGTTTTTT.